Each of the 29 T cell receptor delta chains below was sequenced from the same sample in a study of Vδ1+ human thymocytes. Study-level findings and limits: In the thymus, TRG and TRD repertoires looked highly polyclonal with Gaussian CDR3 lengths.

For these receptors, no antigen is known. The template was reverse-transcribed extracted RNA. CDR3 amplicons came from multiplex PCR with pooled V-gene forward and constant-region reverse primers. TCRdb called clones anew from the multiplex PCR reads with CATT. The sample holds 50,000 to 60,000 delta-chain clones; roughly 15% are singletons and the top ten take about 0.4%. Sequencing was done on a sample of Vdelta1+ gamma-delta thymocytes from the thymus. Subset in this sample: FACS-sorted CD3+ TCRalphabeta- TCRVdelta1+ TCRVdelta2- thymocytes. Every receptor here comes from a girl under three years old who had congenital heart surgery.

The sample holds a few counts of this clone. The V call is TRDV1, the J call TRDJ1, with D perhaps matching TRDD2 (8 bases). V gave up 0 bases and J gave up 3 bases, with 32 bases separating them. Germline CDR1 TSWWSYY, CDR2 QGS. CDR3 length: 22 amino acids. The CDR3 DNA follows: TGTGCTCTTGGGGAACTCGCCTCGGCTTCCTACGGCTACTGGGGCTCCCCCGATAAACTCATCTTT. This codes for CALGELASASYGYWGSPDKLIF.

The genes are TRDV1 and TRDJ1, with 7 bases matching TRDD3. The germline gives CDR1 TSWWSYY, CDR2 QGS. CDR3 length: 24 residues. V shed 3 bases and J 0 bases; nucleotides not matched to a gene: 31. This CDR3 reads CALGELLPKKPTPLLGIDTDKLIF. The DNA for the CDR3 is TGTGCTCTTGGGGAGCTTCTACCCAAAAAGCCTACACCTCTACTGGGGATTGACACCGATAAACTCATCTTT.

This clone showed up just a few times. The chain employs TRDV1 and TRDJ1; D is perhaps TRDD2 or TRDD3 (9 bases each). The germline V gene encodes CDR1 TSWWSYY and CDR2 QGS. Trimming stripped 0 bases from V and 0 bases from J, with 38 bases between. This CDR3 is built from 25 residues. The CDR3 nucleotides read TGTGCTCTTGGGGAACTACCAATGCCCCTTCCTACGAGGGGCTGGGGGATTCCCGACACCGATAAACTCATCTTT. Translated: CALGELPMPLPTRGWGIPDTDKLIF.

The genes are TRDV1 and TRDJ1, with TRDD3 matching 8 bases. Germline V CDR1 and CDR2: TSWWSYY, QGS. CDR3 length equals 18 residues. CDR3 DNA: TGTGCATTAAGCTCCTACCGCCCTGGGGGAAACCTCACCGATAAACTCATCTTT. Translation gives CALSSYRPGGNLTDKLIF.

This clone showed up just once. A much larger clone lies one base from this, so it may be a read error. Other nucleotide sequences in the sample specify the same CDR3. This rearrangement joins TRDV2 to TRDJ1; a weak D match, TRDD3 (5 bases). Trimming took 0 bases from V and 9 from J, leaving 28 bases between them. The length of the CDR3 is 18 residues. Germline CDR1 GEAIGNYY, CDR2 EKD. Here the CDR3 reads CACDTGFLGIRRRSQLIF. The CDR3, as DNA: TGTGCCTGTGACACCGGCTTTCTGGGTATACGCCGTCGGAGCCAACTCATCTTT.

This sequence joins TRDV1 and TRDJ1, with 7 bases lining up with TRDD3. Looked up from germline, CDR1 is TSWWSYY and CDR2 is QGS. The CDR3 sequence is 21 residues long. V shed 0 bases, J shed 5 bases, and the junction held 24 bases outside the gene matches. In DNA, the CDR3 is TGTGCTCTTGGGGAACTCCGCCCTGGCCAACTGGGGATGGGTATCCTAGATAAACTCATCTTT. Residues: CALGELRPGQLGMGILDKLIF.

The chain links TRDV1 to TRDJ1, with D maybe TRDD3 (6 bases). Trimming stripped 0 bases from V and 5 bases from J, with 28 bases between. The length of the CDR3 is 20 residues. Germline CDR1 TSWWSYY, CDR2 QGS. The CDR3 protein is CALGELGHRTGICWEDKLIF. CDR3 bases: TGTGCTCTTGGGGAACTCGGTCACCGTACTGGGATATGTTGGGAAGATAAACTCATCTTT.

This clone was recorded a few times. The chain couples TRDV1 to TRDJ1; 8 nucleotides match TRDD3. This CDR3 is built from 19 residues. V trimming: 6 bases; J trimming: 0 bases; junction bases outside the gene matches: 18. In germline, CDR1 is TSWWSYY, CDR2 QGS. In DNA form, the CDR3 reads TGTGCTCTTGGATACGAACTGGGGGGAAAATCGGGGTACACCGATAAACTCATCTTT. Its translation: CALGYELGGKSGYTDKLIF.

J is TRDJ1 and V is TRDV1; 7 bases match TRDD3. The CDR3 is 20 amino acids. The trim removed 4 bases at V and 2 bases at J, leaving 22 bases unmatched. Germline lookup yields CDR1 TSWWSYY and CDR2 QGS. CDR3 nucleotide sequence: TGTGCTCTTGGGGTACCCCCCTCTACGACCCGGGGGATGGAAACCGATAAACTCATCTTT. As protein: CALGVPPSTTRGMETDKLIF.

This clone has only a few counts. V usage is TRDV2 and J usage is TRDJ2; weak D call: TRDD3 (5 bases). This CDR3 has 17 residues. Trimming removed 3 bases at V and 4 bases at J, with 20 bases between. Germline V gene sequence: CDR1 GEAIGNYY, CDR2 EKD. CDR3 in amino acids: CACDPVRGRLETAQLFF. The CDR3 coding sequence is TGTGCCTGTGACCCCGTACGGGGGCGTTTGGAGACAGCACAACTCTTCTTT.

The J gene is TRDJ1, the V gene TRDV1; 8 bases map to TRDD3. CDR1 is TSWWSYY, CDR2 QGS, per germline. CDR3 size: 19 residues. Trimming removed 0 bases from V and 3 bases from J; junction bases left unmatched: 15. The CDR3 region is CALGELRPGVRGISDKLIF. DNA of the CDR3: TGTGCTCTTGGGGAACTTCGTCCTGGGGTGAGGGGGATATCCGATAAACTCATCTTT.

By proportion, this clone is medium-sized. Other DNA sequences in this sample translate to the same CDR3. The chain combines TRDV2 with TRDJ1; TRDD3 aligns across 7 bases. V trimming: 0 bases; J trimming: 7 bases; junction bases outside the gene matches: 7. The CDR3 is 14 residues long. Germline V gene data show CDR1 as GEAIGNYY and CDR2 as EKD. The DNA for the CDR3 is TGTGCCTGTGACACCGGCTGGGGGTTCGGTAAACTCATCTTT. It translates to CACDTGWGFGKLIF.

This clone was observed a few times. The genes are TRDV1 and TRDJ1, with 13 bases aligning to TRDD3. The CDR3 runs 19 residues. V was clipped by 2 bases and J by 0 bases; unmatched bases: 9. Looked up from germline, CDR1 is TSWWSYY and CDR2 is QGS. CDR3 bases: TGTGCTCTTGGGGAAACATACTGGGGGATACGCTCGTACACCGATAAACTCATCTTT. Amino acids: CALGETYWGIRSYTDKLIF.

This clone was seen more than once but under ten times. V and J are TRDV1 and TRDJ1; TRDD3 matches at 10 bases. The CDR3 length is 16 residues. CDR1 TSWWSYY and CDR2 QGS come from the germline V gene. Trimming cost V 1 base and J 3 bases; bases outside gene matches: 5. This chain's CDR3 is CALGEHPGGYADKLIF. The CDR3 bases are TGTGCTCTTGGGGAACACCCCGGGGGATACGCCGATAAACTCATCTTT.

The chain has TRDV1 and TRDJ1; 10 bases are shared with TRDD3. V dropped 1 base and J dropped 2; count of bases not matched to a gene: 22. Germline loops: CDR1 TSWWSYY, CDR2 QGS. The length of the CDR3 is 22 residues. The CDR3 loop is CALGEPLTQRQRLGDKTDKLIF. DNA for the CDR3: TGTGCTCTTGGGGAACCCCTTACCCAACGCCAACGGCTGGGGGATAAAACCGATAAACTCATCTTT.

This clone turned up a few times. The V call is TRDV1, the J call TRDJ1, with 9 bases identical to TRDD3. V shed 0 bases, J shed 3 bases, and the junction held 11 bases outside the gene matches. The CDR3 consists of 18 residues. Germline lookup yields CDR1 TSWWSYY and CDR2 QGS. The chain's CDR3 is CALGELSTGGPCADKLIF. DNA of the CDR3: TGTGCTCTTGGGGAACTAAGTACTGGGGGACCTTGTGCCGATAAACTCATCTTT.

The rearrangement joins TRDV1 to TRDJ1, with 7 positions matching TRDD3. The V and J ends lost 4 bases and 2 bases, in that order; junction bases with no gene match: 7. The CDR3 is 15 amino acids. Germline CDR1 reads TSWWSYY; CDR2 reads QGS. The CDR3 DNA follows: TGTGCTCTTGGGGGGCTGGGGGTGCCAACCGATAAACTCATCTTT. Encoded protein: CALGGLGVPTDKLIF.

The sample holds a few counts of this clone. Other nucleotide sequences from this sample produce the same CDR3. The chain employs TRDV1 and TRDJ1; the D is unclear. Trimming took off 0 bases at V and 0 bases at J, with 8 bases between the two ends. This CDR3 spans 15 amino acids. The germline V gene has CDR1 TSWWSYY and CDR2 QGS. The DNA of the CDR3 is TGTGCTCTTGGGGAACTCACAACATACACCGATAAACTCATCTTT. Protein: CALGELTTYTDKLIF.

The chain carries TRDV1 and TRDJ1; possible D gene TRDD2, 5 bases. Germline V gene data show CDR1 as TSWWSYY and CDR2 as QGS. CDR3 length: 21 amino acids. The ends were cut back, 0 bases at V and 1 base at J, with 27 bases in the middle. Here the CDR3 DNA reads TGTGCTCTTGGGGAACTGGGACCCTTCTTCGCTCCCCGGTTAGGCACCGATAAACTCATCTTT. It encodes CALGELGPFFAPRLGTDKLIF.

The chain recombines TRDV1 with TRDJ1, with a tentative D call TRDD2 (7 bases). Germline CDR1 reads TSWWSYY; CDR2 reads QGS. V lost 3 bases and J 1 base, leaving 42 bases between the germline ends. This CDR3 has 25 amino acids. This chain's CDR3 is CALGDRPSSRLGTWRQFPRTDKLIF. As DNA, the CDR3 is TGTGCTCTTGGGGATCGGCCTTCCTCACGCCTGGGGACATGGAGGCAATTTCCCCGCACCGATAAACTCATCTTT.

The V gene is TRDV1, the J gene TRDJ1, with D perhaps TRDD3 (5 bases). The V and J ends lost 2 bases and 0 bases respectively, with 19 bases between them. CDR3 length: 18 residues. Germline-derived CDR1 and CDR2 are TSWWSYY and QGS. Written as DNA, the CDR3 is TGTGCTCTTGGGGAATCCCGTCGGGGGTCACCTTACACCGATAAACTCATCTTT. Encoded protein: CALGESRRGSPYTDKLIF.

Only a few counts were recorded for this clone. The V and J genes are TRDV1 and TRDJ1; 10 nucleotides match TRDD3. The V segment lost 7 bases and the J segment 0 bases; nucleotides outside the gene matches: 17. The CDR3 contains 19 residues. The germline CDR1 and CDR2 sequences are TSWWSYY and QGS. CDR3 sequence (DNA): TGTGCTCTTGTCGGGGGCGGTCAGTTAACTGGGGGATACACCGATAAACTCATCTTT. This encodes CALVGGGQLTGGYTDKLIF.

This sequence joins TRDV1 and TRDJ1; D is possibly TRDD2 (5 bases). Trimming stripped 5 bases from V and 0 bases from J, with 25 bases between. From germline, CDR1 is TSWWSYY and CDR2 QGS. This CDR3 is built from 19 residues. The CDR3 protein is CALGNPTLRSVRHTDKLIF. The DNA of the CDR3 is TGTGCTCTTGGGAACCCCACCCTTCGTTCGGTACGACACACCGATAAACTCATCTTT.

The chain joins TRDV1 to TRDJ1; 9 bases are shared with TRDD3. The CDR3 is 23 amino acids. CDR1 TSWWSYY and CDR2 QGS come from the germline V gene. Trimming took 4 bases from V and 0 from J; bases not matched to a gene: 27. For the CDR3, the DNA is TGTGCTCTTGGGGGCCCTTCTCCTAACCTCACTGGGGGACTCGTATACAACACCGATAAACTCATCTTT. This codes for CALGGPSPNLTGGLVYNTDKLIF.

This clone was seen more than once but under ten times. The rearrangement joins TRDV1 to TRDJ1; the D gene is possibly TRDD2 (7 bases). Between the trimmed V and J ends, which lost 6 bases and 2 bases, there was a span of 28 bases. The CDR3 is 19 residues long. CDR1 and CDR2 from the germline V gene are TSWWSYY and QGS. The CDR3 DNA follows: TGTGCTCTTGGCCTTCCTCCTAGAGATACGCGGGGATTAACCGATAAACTCATCTTT. As protein: CALGLPPRDTRGLTDKLIF.

The rearrangement links TRDV1 to TRDJ1; D possibly corresponds to TRDD3 (5 bases). This CDR3 is built from 16 residues. The germline CDR1 and CDR2 sequences are TSWWSYY and QGS. V lost 3 bases and J lost 0, with 14 bases in between. In DNA, the CDR3 is TGTGCTCTTGGGGAGTCATACGATGGTTACACCGATAAACTCATCTTT. Its translation: CALGESYDGYTDKLIF.

This clone has at least ten counts. Within the sample, other DNA sequences also encode this same CDR3. The chain employs TRAV29/DV5 and TRDJ1, with 9 positions matching TRDD3. CDR1 and CDR2 (germline): NSMFDY, ISSIKDK. This CDR3 has 19 amino acids. Germline trimming cut 1 base from V and 0 bases from J; bases unmatched to any gene: 16. The CDR3 here is CAASCYGGYSRANTDKLIF. In nucleotides, the CDR3 is TGTGCAGCAAGCTGCTATGGGGGATATTCCCGGGCAAACACCGATAAACTCATCTTT.

This clone came up a few times. V is TRDV1 and J is TRDJ1; a possible D gene is TRDD2 (6 bases). The CDR3 spans 21 residues. Trimming pared 1 base from V and 0 bases from J, leaving 27 bases between. CDR1 and CDR2 from the germline V gene are TSWWSYY and QGS. CDR3 residues: CALGEQMASYFLRPYTDKLIF. The CDR3 region has the DNA TGTGCTCTTGGGGAACAAATGGCATCCTACTTTTTGAGACCGTACACCGATAAACTCATCTTT.

This clone occurred a few times. The chain is built from TRDV1 and TRDJ1, with 9 bases identical to TRDD3. The CDR3 spans 18 residues. With V trimmed by 5 bases and J by 7 bases, 20 bases remained unmatched. Germline loops: CDR1 TSWWSYY, CDR2 QGS. The CDR3 bases are TGTGCTCTTGGGAATCCCCCGGTGGGGGATAGCGCTTGTGCTAAACTCATCTTT. This translates into CALGNPPVGDSACAKLIF.